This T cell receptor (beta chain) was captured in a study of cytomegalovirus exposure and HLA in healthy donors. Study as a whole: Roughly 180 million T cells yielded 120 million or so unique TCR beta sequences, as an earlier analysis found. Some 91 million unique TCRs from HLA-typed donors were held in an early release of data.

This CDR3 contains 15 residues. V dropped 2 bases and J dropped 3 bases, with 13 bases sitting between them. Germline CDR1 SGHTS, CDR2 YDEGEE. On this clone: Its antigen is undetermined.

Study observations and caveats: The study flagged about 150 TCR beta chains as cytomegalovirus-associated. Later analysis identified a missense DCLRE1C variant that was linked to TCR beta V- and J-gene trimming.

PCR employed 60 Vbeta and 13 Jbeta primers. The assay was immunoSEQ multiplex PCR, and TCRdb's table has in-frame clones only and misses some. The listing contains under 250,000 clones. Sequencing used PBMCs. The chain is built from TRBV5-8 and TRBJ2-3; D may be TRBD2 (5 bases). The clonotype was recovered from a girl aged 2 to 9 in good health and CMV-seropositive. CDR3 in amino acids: CASSFGPSMTDTQYF. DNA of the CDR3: TGTGCCAGCAGCTTTGGCCCTAGCATGACAGATACGCAGTATTTT.